This T cell receptor (beta chain) was recorded in a study of blood T cell repertoires in COVID-19. Study details: COVID-19 samples collected from the United States, Italy and Spain covered acute and convalescent phases. In each case, the material was cDNA or gDNA derived from T cells, B-cell-depleted T cells, or PBMCs.

In the original workflow: Amplification with reference gene primers provided the estimates of nucleated cell counts. Only in-frame clones appear in the TCRdb table, and some are missing; sequencing was by immunoSEQ multiplex PCR. Clonal size and the V and J genes are those of that table, whereas D and trimming came from the DNA. Of 150,000 or so clones listed, roughly four fifths are singletons. CDR1 is KGHSH, CDR2 LQKENI, per germline. V was shortened by 2 bases and J by 0 bases, with 17 bases between the two germline ends. The CDR3 is 18 amino acids. This rearrangement joins TRBV18 to TRBJ1-3, with D tentatively TRBD1 (5 bases). Specimen: peripheral blood. The receptor was isolated from a woman aged 60-75 years with acute or convalescent COVID-19. CDR3 bases: TGTGCCAGCTCACCAGGGGCTCCGAACTTATACTCTGGAAACACCATATATTTT. Encoded protein: CASSPGAPNLYSGNTIYF.